The clone carrying this T cell receptor beta chain showed up just a few times. Its matching antigen is unknown. Sequencing targeted expressed TCRB transcripts, as all isolated RNA had been reverse transcribed. The protocol was immunoSEQ multiplex PCR, while the TCRdb copy is restricted to in-frame clones and leaves out a portion. The sample holds hundreds of thousands of clones, about 14% seen once. The source of the sample is a study of beta chain features in type 1 diabetes. The germline V gene has CDR1 SQVTM and CDR2 ANQGSEA. There are 18 residues in the CDR3. J was trimmed by 4 bases and V by 1 base; bases with no gene match: 13. Study results and caveats: It was possible that PCR favored shorter templates, equally so in patients and controls. VDJ junctions sequenced from type 1 diabetes patients showed fewer insertions and more deletions. There was a moderate but significant shortening of TCRB CDR3s in all four CD4+ subsets of Type 1 diabetes patients.

The sequence was obtained from a man younger than 35 with type 1 diabetes. The material sequenced was naive CD4+ T cells from blood. The chain has TRBV29-1 and TRBJ1-2; 12 bases fit TRBD1. The CDR3 DNA reads TGCAGCGTTGAAGGTGTGACAGCGGGACAGGGGGCAGGCTATGGCTACACCTTC. Its translation: CSVEGVTAGQGAGYGYTF.